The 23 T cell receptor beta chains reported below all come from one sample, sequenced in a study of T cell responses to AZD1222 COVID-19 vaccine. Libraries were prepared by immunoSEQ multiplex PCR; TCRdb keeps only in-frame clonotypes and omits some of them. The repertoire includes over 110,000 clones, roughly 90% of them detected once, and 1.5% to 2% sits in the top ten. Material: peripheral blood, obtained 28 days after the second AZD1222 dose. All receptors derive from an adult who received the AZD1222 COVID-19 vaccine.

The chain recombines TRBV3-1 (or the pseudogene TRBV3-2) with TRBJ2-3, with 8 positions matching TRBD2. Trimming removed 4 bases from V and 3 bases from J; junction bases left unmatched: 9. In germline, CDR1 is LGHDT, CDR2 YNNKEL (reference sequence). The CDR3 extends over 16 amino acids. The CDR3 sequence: CASSLRSGLVTDTQYF. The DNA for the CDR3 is TGTGCCAGCAGCCTAAGATCGGGACTAGTAACAGATACGCAGTATTTT.

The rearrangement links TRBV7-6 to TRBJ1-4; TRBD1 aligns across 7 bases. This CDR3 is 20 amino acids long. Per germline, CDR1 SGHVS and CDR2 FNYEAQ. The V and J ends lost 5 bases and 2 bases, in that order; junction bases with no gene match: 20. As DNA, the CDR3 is TGTGCCAGCAGCACAACCAAAGGACAGGTCCCCCACGCGACTAATGAAAAACTGTTTTTT. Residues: CASSTTKGQVPHATNEKLFF.

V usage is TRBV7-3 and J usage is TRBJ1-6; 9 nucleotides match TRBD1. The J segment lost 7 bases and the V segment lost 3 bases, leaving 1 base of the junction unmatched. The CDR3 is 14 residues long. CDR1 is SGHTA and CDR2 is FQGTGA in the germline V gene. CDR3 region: CASSLGTGNSPLHF. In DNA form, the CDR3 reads TGTGCCAGCAGCTTGGGGACAGGGAATTCACCCCTCCACTTT.

The CDR3 sequence is CASSLFASRTSGRDEQFF. CDR3 nucleotide sequence: TGTGCCAGCAGTTTATTTGCATCCAGGACTAGCGGGAGGGATGAGCAGTTCTTC. The chain joins TRBV28 to TRBJ2-1; 15 bases fit TRBD2. Per the germline V gene, CDR1 is MDHEN and CDR2 is SYDVKM. With V trimmed by 1 base and J by 8 bases, 9 bases remained unmatched. The CDR3 is 18 residues long.

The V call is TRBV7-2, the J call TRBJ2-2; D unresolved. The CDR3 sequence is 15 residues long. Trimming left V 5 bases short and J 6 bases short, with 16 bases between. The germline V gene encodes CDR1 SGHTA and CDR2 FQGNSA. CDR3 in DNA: TGTGCCAGCAGCCCCTCCGGCGGCCACGCCGGGGAGCTGTTTTTT. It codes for CASSPSGGHAGELFF.

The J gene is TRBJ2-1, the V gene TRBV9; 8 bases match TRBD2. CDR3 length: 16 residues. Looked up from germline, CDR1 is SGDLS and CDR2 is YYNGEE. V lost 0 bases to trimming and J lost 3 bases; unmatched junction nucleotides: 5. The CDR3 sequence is CASSVDQRGSYNEQFF. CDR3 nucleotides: TGTGCCAGCAGCGTAGATCAGCGGGGGAGCTACAATGAGCAGTTCTTC.

CDR3 sequence reads: CASSSPRAHNPNSPLHF. DNA for the CDR3: TGTGCCAGCAGTTCCCCCCGGGCCCACAACCCCAATTCACCCCTCCACTTT. The chain uses TRBV28 and TRBJ1-6; D remains ambiguous. The germline V gene has CDR1 MDHEN and CDR2 SYDVKM. Trimming left V 4 bases short and J 7 bases short, with 20 bases between. The CDR3 has 17 residues.

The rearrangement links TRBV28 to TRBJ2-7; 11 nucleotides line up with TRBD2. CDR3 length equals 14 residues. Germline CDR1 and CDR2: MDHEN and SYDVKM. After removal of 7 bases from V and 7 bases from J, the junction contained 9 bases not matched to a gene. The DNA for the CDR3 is TGTGCCAGCACCTTTAGCGGGAGGGCCGGGGAGCAGTACTTC. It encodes CASTFSGRAGEQYF. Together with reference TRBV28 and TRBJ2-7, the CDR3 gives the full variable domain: DVKVTQSSRYLVKRTGEKVFLECVQDMDHENMFWYRQDPGLGLRLIYFSYDVKMKEKGDIPEGYSVSREKKERFSLILESASTNQTSMYLCASTFSGRAGEQYFGPGTRLTVT.

The CDR3 region is CASSQSLTQTTNEKLFF. The CDR3 bases are TGTGCCAGCTCCCAGTCGTTGACACAGACAACTAATGAAAAACTGTTTTTT. V is TRBV18 and J is TRBJ1-4; the D is unclear. V dropped 6 bases and J dropped 0 bases, with 17 bases sitting between them. CDR3 length: 17 residues. Looked up from germline, CDR1 is KGHSH and CDR2 is LQKENI.

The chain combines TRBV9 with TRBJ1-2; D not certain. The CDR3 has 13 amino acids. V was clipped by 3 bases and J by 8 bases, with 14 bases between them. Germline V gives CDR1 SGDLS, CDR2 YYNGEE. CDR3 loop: CASSEAPDHGYTF. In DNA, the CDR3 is TGTGCCAGCAGCGAGGCCCCAGATCACGGCTACACCTTC.

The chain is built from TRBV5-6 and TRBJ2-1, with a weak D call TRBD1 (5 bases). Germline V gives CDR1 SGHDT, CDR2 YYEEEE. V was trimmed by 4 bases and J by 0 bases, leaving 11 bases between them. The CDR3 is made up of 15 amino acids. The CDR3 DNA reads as TGTGCCAGCAGCCAAAGTAGGGGCTCCTACAATGAGCAGTTCTTC. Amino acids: CASSQSRGSYNEQFF.

The CDR3 reads CASSSYLSLGGRGGYTF. The CDR3 nucleotides are TGTGCCAGCAGTTCTTATTTATCCCTGGGGGGGAGGGGCGGCTACACCTTC. The chain uses TRBV28 and TRBJ1-2, with TRBD1 as a possible D gene (5 bases). From germline, CDR1 is MDHEN and CDR2 SYDVKM. Trimming left V 4 bases short and J 8 bases short, with 26 bases between. The CDR3 contains 17 residues.

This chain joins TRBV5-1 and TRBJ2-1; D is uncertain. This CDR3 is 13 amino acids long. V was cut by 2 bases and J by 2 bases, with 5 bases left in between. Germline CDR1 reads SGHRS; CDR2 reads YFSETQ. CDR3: CASSFPPYNEQFF. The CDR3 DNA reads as TGCGCCAGCAGCTTCCCCCCCTACAATGAGCAGTTCTTC.

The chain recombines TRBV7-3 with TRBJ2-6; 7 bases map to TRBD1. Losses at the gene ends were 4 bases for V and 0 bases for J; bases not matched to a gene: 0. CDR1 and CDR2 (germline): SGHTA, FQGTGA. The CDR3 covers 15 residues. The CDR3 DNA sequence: TGTGCCAGCAGCTCAGGGGGCTCTGGGGCCAACGTCCTGACTTTC. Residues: CASSSGGSGANVLTF. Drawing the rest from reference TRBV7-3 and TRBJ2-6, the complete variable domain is GAGVSQTPSNKVTEKGKYVELRCDPISGHTALYWYRQSLGQGPEFLIYFQGTGAADDSGLPNDRFFAVRPEGSVSTLKIQRTERGDSAVYLCASSSGGSGANVLTFGAGSRLTVL.

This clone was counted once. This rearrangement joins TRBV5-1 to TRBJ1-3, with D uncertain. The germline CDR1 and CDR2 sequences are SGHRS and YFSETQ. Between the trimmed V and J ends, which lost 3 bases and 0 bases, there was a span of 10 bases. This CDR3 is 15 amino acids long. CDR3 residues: CASSSGGGSGNTIYF. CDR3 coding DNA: TGCGCCAGCAGCTCCGGAGGCGGCTCTGGAAACACCATATATTTT.

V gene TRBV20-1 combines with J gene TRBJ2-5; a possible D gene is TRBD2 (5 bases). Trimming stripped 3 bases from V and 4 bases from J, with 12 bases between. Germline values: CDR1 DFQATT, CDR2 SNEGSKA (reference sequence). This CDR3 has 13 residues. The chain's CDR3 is CSASKGARETQYF. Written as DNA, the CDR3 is TGCAGTGCTAGTAAGGGAGCGCGAGAGACCCAGTACTTC.

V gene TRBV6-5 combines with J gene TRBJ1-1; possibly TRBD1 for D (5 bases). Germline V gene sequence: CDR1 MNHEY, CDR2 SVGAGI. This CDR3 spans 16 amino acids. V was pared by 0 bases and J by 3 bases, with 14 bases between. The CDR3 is CASSYSKGLRDTEAFF. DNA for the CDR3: TGTGCCAGCAGTTACTCTAAGGGGTTGAGGGACACTGAAGCTTTCTTT.

In DNA, the CDR3 is TGTGCCAGCAGCTTACTGAGGACAGGGATCGGCAACTATGGCTACACCTTC. This gives the protein CASSLLRTGIGNYGYTF. The chain combines TRBV5-6 with TRBJ1-2; 8 nucleotides line up with TRBD1. In germline, CDR1 is SGHDT, CDR2 YYEEEE. V dropped 2 bases and J dropped 2; count of bases not matched to a gene: 11. The length of the CDR3 is 17 residues.

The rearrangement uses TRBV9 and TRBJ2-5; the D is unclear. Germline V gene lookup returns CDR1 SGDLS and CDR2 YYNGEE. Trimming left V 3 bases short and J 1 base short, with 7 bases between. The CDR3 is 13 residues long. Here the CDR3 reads CASSAGSQETQYF. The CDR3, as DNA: TGTGCCAGCAGCGCCGGTTCCCAAGAGACCCAGTACTTC.

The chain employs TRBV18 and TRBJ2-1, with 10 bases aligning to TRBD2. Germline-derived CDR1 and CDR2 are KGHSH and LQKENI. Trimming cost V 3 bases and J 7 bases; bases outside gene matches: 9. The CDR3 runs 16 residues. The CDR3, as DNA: TGTGCCAGCTCACCGACAGTGGCTAGCGGGGGTAATGAGCAGTTCTTC. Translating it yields CASSPTVASGGNEQFF. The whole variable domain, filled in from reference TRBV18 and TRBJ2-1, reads NAGVMQNPRHLVRRRGQEARLRCSPMKGHSHVYWYRQLPEEGLKFMVYLQKENIIDESGMPKERFSAEFPKEGPSILRIQQVVRGDSAAYFCASSPTVASGGNEQFFGPGTRLTVL.

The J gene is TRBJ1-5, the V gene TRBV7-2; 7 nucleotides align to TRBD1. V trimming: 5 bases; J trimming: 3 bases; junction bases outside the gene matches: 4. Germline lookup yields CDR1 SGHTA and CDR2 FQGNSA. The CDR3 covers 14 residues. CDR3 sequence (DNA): TGTGCCAGCAGCAGGGGGCCTGACAATCAGCCCCAGCATTTT. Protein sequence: CASSRGPDNQPQHF. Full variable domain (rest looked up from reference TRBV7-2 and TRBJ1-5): GAGVSQSPSNKVTEKGKDVELRCDPISGHTALYWYRQSLGQGLEFLIYFQGNSAPDKSGLPSDRFSAERTGGSVSTLTIQRTQQEDSAVYLCASSRGPDNQPQHFGDGTRLSIL.

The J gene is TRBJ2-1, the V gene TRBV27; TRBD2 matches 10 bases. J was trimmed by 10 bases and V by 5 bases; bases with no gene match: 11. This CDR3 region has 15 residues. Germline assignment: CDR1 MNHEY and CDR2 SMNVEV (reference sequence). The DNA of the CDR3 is TGTGCCAGCAGTGCCCTAGCGGGAGTTCCGGGGGAGCAGTTCTTC. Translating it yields CASSALAGVPGEQFF.

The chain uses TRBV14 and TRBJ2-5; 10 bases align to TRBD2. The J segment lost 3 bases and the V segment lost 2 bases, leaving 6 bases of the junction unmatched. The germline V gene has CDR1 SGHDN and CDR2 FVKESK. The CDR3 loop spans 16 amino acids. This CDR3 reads CASSQQSGREKETQYF. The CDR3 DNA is TGTGCCAGCAGCCAACAAAGCGGGAGGGAGAAAGAGACCCAGTACTTC.